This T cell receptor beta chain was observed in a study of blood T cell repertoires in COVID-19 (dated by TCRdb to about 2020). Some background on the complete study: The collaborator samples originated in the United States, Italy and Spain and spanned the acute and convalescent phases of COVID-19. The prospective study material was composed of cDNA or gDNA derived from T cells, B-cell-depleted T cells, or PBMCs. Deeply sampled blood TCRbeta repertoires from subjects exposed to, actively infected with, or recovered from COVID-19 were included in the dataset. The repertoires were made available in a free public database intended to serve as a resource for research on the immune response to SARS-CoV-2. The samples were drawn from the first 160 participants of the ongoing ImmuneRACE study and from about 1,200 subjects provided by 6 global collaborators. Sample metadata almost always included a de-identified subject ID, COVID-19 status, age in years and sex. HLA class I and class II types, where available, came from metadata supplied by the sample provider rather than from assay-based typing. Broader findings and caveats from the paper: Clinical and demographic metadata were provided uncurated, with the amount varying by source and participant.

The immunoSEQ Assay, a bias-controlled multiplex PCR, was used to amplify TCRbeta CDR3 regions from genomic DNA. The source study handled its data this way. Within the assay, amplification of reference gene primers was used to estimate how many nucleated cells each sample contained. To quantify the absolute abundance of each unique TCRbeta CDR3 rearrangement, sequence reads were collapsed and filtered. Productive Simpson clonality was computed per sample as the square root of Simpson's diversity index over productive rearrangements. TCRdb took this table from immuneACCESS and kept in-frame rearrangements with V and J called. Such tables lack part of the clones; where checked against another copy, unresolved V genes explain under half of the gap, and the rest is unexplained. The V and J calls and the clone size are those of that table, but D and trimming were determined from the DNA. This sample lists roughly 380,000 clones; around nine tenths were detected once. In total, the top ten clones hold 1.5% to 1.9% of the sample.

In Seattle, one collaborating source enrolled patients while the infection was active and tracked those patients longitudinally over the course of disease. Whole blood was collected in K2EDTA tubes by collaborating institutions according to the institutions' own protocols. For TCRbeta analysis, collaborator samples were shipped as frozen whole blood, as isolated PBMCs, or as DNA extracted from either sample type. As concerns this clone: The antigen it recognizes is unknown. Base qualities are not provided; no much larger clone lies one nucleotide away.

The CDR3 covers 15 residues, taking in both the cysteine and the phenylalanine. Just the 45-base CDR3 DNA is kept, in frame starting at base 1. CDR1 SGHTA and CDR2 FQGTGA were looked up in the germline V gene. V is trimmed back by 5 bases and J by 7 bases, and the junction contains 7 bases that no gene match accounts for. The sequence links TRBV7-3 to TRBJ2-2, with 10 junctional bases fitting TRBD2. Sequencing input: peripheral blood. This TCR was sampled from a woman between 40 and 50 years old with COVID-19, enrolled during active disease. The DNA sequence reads TGTGCCAGCAGCCCAAGCGGGGGGGCCAGCGGGGAGCTGTTTTTT. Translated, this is CASSPSGGASGELFF.